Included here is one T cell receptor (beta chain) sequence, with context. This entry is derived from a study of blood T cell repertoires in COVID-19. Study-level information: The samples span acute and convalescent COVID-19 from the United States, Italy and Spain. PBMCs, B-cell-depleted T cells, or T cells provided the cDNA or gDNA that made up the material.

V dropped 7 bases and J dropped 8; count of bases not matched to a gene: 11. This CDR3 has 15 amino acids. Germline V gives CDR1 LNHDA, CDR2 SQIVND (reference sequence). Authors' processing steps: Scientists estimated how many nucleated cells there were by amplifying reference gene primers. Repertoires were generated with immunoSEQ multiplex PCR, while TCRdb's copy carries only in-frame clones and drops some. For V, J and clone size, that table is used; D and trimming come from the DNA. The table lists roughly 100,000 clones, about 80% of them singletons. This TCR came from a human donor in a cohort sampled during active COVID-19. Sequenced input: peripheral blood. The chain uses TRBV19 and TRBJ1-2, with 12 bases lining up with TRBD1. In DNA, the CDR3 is TGTGCCAGTACCAGGGACAGGGGGCGGCGTTACGGCTACACCTTC. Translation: CASTRDRGRRYGYTF.